This T cell receptor beta chain is drawn from a study of T cells in Graves' hyperthyroidism and ophthalmopathy. The CDR3 covers 16 residues. V was pared by 5 bases and J by 8 bases, with 9 bases of the junction left unmatched. From germline, CDR1 is SGHVS and CDR2 FQNEAQ. Regarding this clonotype: Its specificity is not known.

Study-wide results and limits: Blood held most thyroid clonotypes expanded above 0.001 frequency.

Researchers amplified the TCR beta CDR3 regions from RNA transcripts. Initially, a first-round RT-PCR of the TCR CDR3 employed the HTBI primer set. MiXCR was run by TCRdb on the multiplex PCR reads, yielding one entry per CDR3 protein. The data show 600,000 or so distinct CDR3 sequences, over 12% seen once. This chain links TRBV7-8 with TRBJ2-2; 12 bases map to TRBD2. The receptor was derived from a woman aged 18-29 years with Graves' ophthalmopathy. The sequenced material came from blood. Here the CDR3 reads CASSAQRLAGEGELFF. CDR3 coding DNA: TGTGCCAGCAGCGCCCAAAGACTAGCGGGAGAGGGGGAGCTGTTTTTT.